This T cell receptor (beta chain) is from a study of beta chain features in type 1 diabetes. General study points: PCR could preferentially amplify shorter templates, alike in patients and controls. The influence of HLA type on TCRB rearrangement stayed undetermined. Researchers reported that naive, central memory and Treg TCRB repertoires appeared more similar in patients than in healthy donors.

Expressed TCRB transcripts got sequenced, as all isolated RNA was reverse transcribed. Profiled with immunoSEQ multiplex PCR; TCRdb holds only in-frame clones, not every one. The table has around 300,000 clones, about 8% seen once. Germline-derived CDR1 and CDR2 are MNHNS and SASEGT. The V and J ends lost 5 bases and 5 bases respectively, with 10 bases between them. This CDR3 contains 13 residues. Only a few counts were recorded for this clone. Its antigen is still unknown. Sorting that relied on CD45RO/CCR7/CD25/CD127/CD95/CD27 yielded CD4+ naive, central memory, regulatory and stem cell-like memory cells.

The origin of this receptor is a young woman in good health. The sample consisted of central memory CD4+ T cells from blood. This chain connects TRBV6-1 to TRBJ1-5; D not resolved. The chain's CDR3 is CASSSWGDQPQHF. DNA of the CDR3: TGTGCCAGCAGTTCATGGGGAGATCAGCCCCAGCATTTT.